The rows below give T cell receptor beta chains drawn from one sample of a study of blood T cell repertoires in COVID-19. The repertoire was sequenced with immunoSEQ multiplex PCR; TCRdb's copy has only in-frame clones and lacks some. This repertoire shows roughly 79,000 clones, approximately 88% found once; its top ten account for around 5%. Sequencing used peripheral blood. The origin of the receptors is a woman aged 80 or over with active or convalescent COVID-19. Each CDR3 is given with its conserved first and last residue. The D gene is left open where the match is weak. Size is omitted from some rows. Given values are once, few, many or a class for expanded clones.

TGCGCCAGCAGCTTGGCCGGGGGGAACTACGAGCAGTACTTC	CASSLAGGNYEQYF	TRBV5-1	TRBJ2-7	TRBD2	NA
TGTGCCAGCAGTCCCAGATTCGGGGCTGAAGCTTTCTTT	CASSPRFGAEAFF	TRBV6-5	TRBJ1-1	NA	few
TGCAGTGCTCGGACTAGGGGTGAGCAGTTCTTC	CSARTRGEQFF	TRBV20-1	TRBJ2-1	TRBD2	NA
TGTGCCAGCATACAGGGGCAACAGGTTGGCTACACCTTC	CASIQGQQVGYTF	TRBV6-5	TRBJ1-2	TRBD1	NA
TGTGCCAGCAGTGAAGTCGGGACAGGGGCCAACGTCCTGACTTTC	CASSEVGTGANVLTF	TRBV2	TRBJ2-6	NA	NA
TGTGCCAGTAGTTCCCCGCGAGGAGCATGGGGAAACACCATATATTTT	CASSSPRGAWGNTIYF	TRBV19	TRBJ1-3	NA	NA
TGTGCCAGCAGCTCCCAAGGACAGGGGGCGGGGGAAAAACTGTTTTTT	CASSSQGQGAGEKLFF	TRBV7-2	TRBJ1-4	TRBD1	NA
TGTGCCAGCTCACTTGGGACAGGGGGCAATCAGCCCCAGCATTTT	CASSLGTGGNQPQHF	TRBV18	TRBJ1-5	TRBD1	NA
TGTGCCAGCAGTACACAGGGGGTCCCAGATACGCAGTATTTT	CASSTQGVPDTQYF	TRBV6-2/TRBV6-3	TRBJ2-3	TRBD1	NA
TGTGCCTGGCAGAGCGGGAGATCATATGAGCAGTTCTTC	CAWQSGRSYEQFF	TRBV30	TRBJ2-1	TRBD2	few
TGTGCCATCTGCCCAGCGGGGGGGGGTGAGCAGTTCTTC	CAICPAGGGEQFF	TRBV10-3	TRBJ2-1	TRBD2	NA
TGCGCCAGCAGCCAAGCCACTATTCCCCAGGGAAACACCATATATTTT	CASSQATIPQGNTIYF	TRBV4-1	TRBJ1-3	NA	NA
TGTGCCAGCAGTAACCAGGGGCGGAATGGCTACACCTTC	CASSNQGRNGYTF	TRBV28	TRBJ1-2	NA	once
TGTGCCAGCAGTTTATCCCGTAGCGGGAGGGCCAGGAATGAGCAGTTCTTC	CASSLSRSGRARNEQFF	TRBV27	TRBJ2-1	TRBD2	NA
TGTGCCAGCAGCCCTATCACAGGTGGCGCGCCCGAGCAGTACTTC	CASSPITGGAPEQYF	TRBV3-1/TRBV3-2	TRBJ2-7	NA	NA
TGTGCCAGCTCACCTGACAGGGGGCGCGCTGGCTACACCTTC	CASSPDRGRAGYTF	TRBV18	TRBJ1-2	TRBD1	NA
TGTGCCAGCAGCCAAGCAGGCAGGGGCAGCAGTAACACTGAAGCTTTCTTT	CASSQAGRGSSNTEAFF	TRBV3-1/TRBV3-2	TRBJ1-1	NA	NA
TGCGCCAGCAGCTTGGGGAGCGTAGGCGCAGATACGCAGTATTTT	CASSLGSVGADTQYF	TRBV5-1	TRBJ2-3	NA	NA
TGCGCCAGCAGTGATTCTAGACTAGCGGGAGGAACGGATACGCAGTATTTT	CASSDSRLAGGTDTQYF	TRBV10-2	TRBJ2-3	TRBD2	NA
TGTGCCAGCATACAGGGATGGGGCAATCAGCCCCAGCATTTT	CASIQGWGNQPQHF	TRBV6-5	TRBJ1-5	NA	NA
TGTGCCAGCAGCTTGGGGCAAGACAGTAATTCACCCCTCCACTTT	CASSLGQDSNSPLHF	TRBV5-4	TRBJ1-6	NA	NA
TGTGCCAGCAGCCGATGGTCGGGGGGGCCGGGAAACACCATATATTTT	CASSRWSGGPGNTIYF	TRBV5-6	TRBJ1-3	NA	NA
TGTGCCAGCAGCTTGAGGATAGACGCAGCATGGAATGAAAAACTGTTTTTT	CASSLRIDAAWNEKLFF	TRBV11-3	TRBJ1-4	NA	NA
TGTGCCAGCAGCTCAGACAGGATCCAAGAGACCCAGTACTTC	CASSSDRIQETQYF	TRBV7-2	TRBJ2-5	NA	NA
TGTGCCAGCAGCTTGGGGGACAGGGCGGCCTACGAGCAGTACTTC	CASSLGDRAAYEQYF	TRBV5-6	TRBJ2-7	TRBD1	NA